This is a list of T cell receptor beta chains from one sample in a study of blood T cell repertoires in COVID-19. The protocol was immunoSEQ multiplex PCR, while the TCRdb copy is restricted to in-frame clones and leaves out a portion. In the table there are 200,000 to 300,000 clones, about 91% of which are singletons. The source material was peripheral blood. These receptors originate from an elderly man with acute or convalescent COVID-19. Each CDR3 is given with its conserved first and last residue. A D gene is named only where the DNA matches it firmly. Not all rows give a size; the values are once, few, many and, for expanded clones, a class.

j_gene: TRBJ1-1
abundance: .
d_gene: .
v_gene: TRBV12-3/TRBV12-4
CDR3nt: TGTGCCAGCAGTACAGGGCTTGGAACTGAAGCTTTCTTT
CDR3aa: CASSTGLGTEAFF

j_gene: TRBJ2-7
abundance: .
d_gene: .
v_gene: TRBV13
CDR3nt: TGTGCCAGCAGCCCTGGGGGGGCCTCCTGGGGCGAGCAGTACTTC
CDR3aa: CASSPGGASWGEQYF

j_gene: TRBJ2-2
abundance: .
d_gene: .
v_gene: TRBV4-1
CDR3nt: TGCGCCAGCAGCCCCAGAGAGGGGGACACCGGGGAGCTGTTTTTT
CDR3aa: CASSPREGDTGELFF

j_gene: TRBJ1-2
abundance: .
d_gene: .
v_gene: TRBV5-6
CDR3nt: TGTGCCAGCAGCTTTGGCAGTGCCTATGGCTACACCTTC
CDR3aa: CASSFGSAYGYTF

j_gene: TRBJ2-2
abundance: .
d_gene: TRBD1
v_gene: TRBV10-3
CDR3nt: TGTGCCATCAGTGATCAGGGGGTTCCCGGGGAGCTGTTTTTT
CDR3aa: CAISDQGVPGELFF

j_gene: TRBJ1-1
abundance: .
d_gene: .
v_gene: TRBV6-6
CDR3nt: TGTGCCAGCACCCCCGGACACACGAACACTGAAGCTTTCTTT
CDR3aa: CASTPGHTNTEAFF

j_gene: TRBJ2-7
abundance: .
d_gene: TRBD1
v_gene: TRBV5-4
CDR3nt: TGTGCCAGCAGCTTGGCCCTAGGGGGCACCTCCTACGAGCAGTACTTC
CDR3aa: CASSLALGGTSYEQYF

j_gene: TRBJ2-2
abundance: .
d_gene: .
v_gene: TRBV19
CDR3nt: TGTGCCAGTAGTATTCTCCACGACTACAACACCGGGGAGCTGTTTTTT
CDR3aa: CASSILHDYNTGELFF

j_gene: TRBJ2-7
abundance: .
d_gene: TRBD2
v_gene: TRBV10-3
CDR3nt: TGTGCTATCAGCGGGACTAGCGGGAGGGCCTTTGGCGAGCAGTACTTC
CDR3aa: CAISGTSGRAFGEQYF

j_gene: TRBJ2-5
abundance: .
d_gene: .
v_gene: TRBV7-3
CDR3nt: TGTGCCAGCAGCTTAAGGGGGGAGATGTTGGAGACCCAGTACTTC
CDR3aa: CASSLRGEMLETQYF

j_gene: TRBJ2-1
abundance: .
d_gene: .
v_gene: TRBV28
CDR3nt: TGTGCCAGCAGTTTCGGGGGTGATGGGGGTGATGAGCAGTTCTTC
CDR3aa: CASSFGGDGGDEQFF

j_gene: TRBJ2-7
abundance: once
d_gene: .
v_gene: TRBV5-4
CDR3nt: TGTGCCAGCAGCTTTGGACAGCACGAGCAGTACTTC
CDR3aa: CASSFGQHEQYF

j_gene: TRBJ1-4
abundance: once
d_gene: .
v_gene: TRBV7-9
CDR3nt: TGTGCCAGCAGCTTATCTACAGGGATTGAAAAACTGTTTTTT
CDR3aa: CASSLSTGIEKLFF

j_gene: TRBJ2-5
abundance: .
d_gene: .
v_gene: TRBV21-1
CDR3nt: TGTGCCAGCAGCTCCCGACAGGGACTGCAAGAGACCCAGTACTTC
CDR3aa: CASSSRQGLQETQYF

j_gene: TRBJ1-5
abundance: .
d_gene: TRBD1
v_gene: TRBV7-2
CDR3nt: TGTGCCAGCAGCTTAGCACAGGGGAGCAATCAGCCCCAGCATTTT
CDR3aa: CASSLAQGSNQPQHF

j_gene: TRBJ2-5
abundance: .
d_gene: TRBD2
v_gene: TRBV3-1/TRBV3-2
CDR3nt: TGTGCCAGCAGCCAAGGGACTAGCGGGAGTAGGGAGACCCAGTACTTC
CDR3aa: CASSQGTSGSRETQYF

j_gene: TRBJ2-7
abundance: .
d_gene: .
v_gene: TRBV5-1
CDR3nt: TGCGCCAGCAGCTTGGACGGGAGCTCCTACGAGCAGTACTTC
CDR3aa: CASSLDGSSYEQYF

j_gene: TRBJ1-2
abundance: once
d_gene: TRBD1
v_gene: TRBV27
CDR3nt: TGTGCCAGCAGAGGACAGGGGAACTATGGCTACACCTTC
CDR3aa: CASRGQGNYGYTF

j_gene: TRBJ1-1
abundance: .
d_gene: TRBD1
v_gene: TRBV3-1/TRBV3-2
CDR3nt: TGTGCCAGCAGAAGACAGGGGAAAGCTTTCTTT
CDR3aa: CASRRQGKAFF

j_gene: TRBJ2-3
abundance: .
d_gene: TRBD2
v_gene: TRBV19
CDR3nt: TGTGCCAGTGGGCCTAGCGGGAGTCCAGATACGCAGTATTTT
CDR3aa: CASGPSGSPDTQYF

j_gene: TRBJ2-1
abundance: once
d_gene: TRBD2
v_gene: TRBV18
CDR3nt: TGTGCCAGCTCACCGGGACTAGCGGACTTCAATGAGCAGTTCTTC
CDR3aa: CASSPGLADFNEQFF

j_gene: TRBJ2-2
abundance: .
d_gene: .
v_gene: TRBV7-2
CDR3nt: TGTGCCAGCAGCCTAGGGGCTGCCGGGGAGCTGTTTTTT
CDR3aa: CASSLGAAGELFF

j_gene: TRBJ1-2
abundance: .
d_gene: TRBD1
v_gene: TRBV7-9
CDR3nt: TGTGCCAGCAGCTTCTTTCCTTGGTCGACAGGGAGAAACTATGGCTACACCTTC
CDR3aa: CASSFFPWSTGRNYGYTF

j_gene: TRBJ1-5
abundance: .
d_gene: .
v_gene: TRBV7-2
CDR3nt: TGTGCCAGCAGCTACGACTCTCCCTATCAGCCCCAGCATTTT
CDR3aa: CASSYDSPYQPQHF

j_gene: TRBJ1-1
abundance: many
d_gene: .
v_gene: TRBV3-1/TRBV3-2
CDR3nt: TGTGCCAGCCGGGGGGGGTCTGAAGCTTTCTTT
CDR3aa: CASRGGSEAFF

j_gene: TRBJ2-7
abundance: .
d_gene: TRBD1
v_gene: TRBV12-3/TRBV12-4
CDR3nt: TGTGCCAGCAGGCGGACAGGGAACGAGCAGTACTTC
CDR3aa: CASRRTGNEQYF

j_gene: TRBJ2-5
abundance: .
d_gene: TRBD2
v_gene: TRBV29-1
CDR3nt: TGCAGCGTCGCACTAGCGGAGACCCAGTACTTC
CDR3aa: CSVALAETQYF